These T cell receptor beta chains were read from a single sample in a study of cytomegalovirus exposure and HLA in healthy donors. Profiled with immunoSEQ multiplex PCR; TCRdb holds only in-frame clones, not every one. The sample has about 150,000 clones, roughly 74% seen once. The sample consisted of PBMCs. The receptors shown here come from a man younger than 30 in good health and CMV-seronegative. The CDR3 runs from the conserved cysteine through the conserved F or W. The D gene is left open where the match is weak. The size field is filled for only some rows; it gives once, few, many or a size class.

cdr3_nt: TGTGCCAGCAGCTCGCCACAGGGATACCAAGAGACCCAGTACTTC
cdr3_aa: CASSSPQGYQETQYF
clone_size: few
v_call: TRBV5-4
d_call: NA
j_call: TRBJ2-5

cdr3_nt: TGTGCCAGCAGCGTAGAAGCGGGGGTAATATTTAATTCACCCCTCCACTTT
cdr3_aa: CASSVEAGVIFNSPLHF
clone_size: NA
v_call: TRBV9
d_call: NA
j_call: TRBJ1-6

cdr3_nt: TGTGCCAGCAGCCTGGTGGGAGCGGGGGGGTTCAATGAGCAGTTCTTC
cdr3_aa: CASSLVGAGGFNEQFF
clone_size: NA
v_call: TRBV9
d_call: TRBD2
j_call: TRBJ2-1

cdr3_nt: TGTGCCAGCAGCTTACTGGCCGACAGGGGAAGGAGTGAAAAACTGTTTTTT
cdr3_aa: CASSLLADRGRSEKLFF
clone_size: NA
v_call: TRBV13
d_call: TRBD1
j_call: TRBJ1-4

cdr3_nt: TGTGCCAGCAGCGACGACAGGGGCGGTGAAAAACTGTTTTTT
cdr3_aa: CASSDDRGGEKLFF
clone_size: NA
v_call: TRBV6-1
d_call: TRBD1
j_call: TRBJ1-4

cdr3_nt: TGCGCCAGCAGCTTGGCCGGGGAGTTCTATGGCTACACCTTC
cdr3_aa: CASSLAGEFYGYTF
clone_size: NA
v_call: TRBV5-1
d_call: NA
j_call: TRBJ1-2

cdr3_nt: TGCGCCAGCAGCGCCGGCGGGGGGGCAGGCAATGAGCAGTTCTTC
cdr3_aa: CASSAGGGAGNEQFF
clone_size: NA
v_call: TRBV5-1
d_call: TRBD2
j_call: TRBJ2-1

cdr3_nt: TGTGCCAGCTCACTTCGGGAAGGTACTGAAGCTTTCTTT
cdr3_aa: CASSLREGTEAFF
clone_size: NA
v_call: TRBV18
d_call: NA
j_call: TRBJ1-1

cdr3_nt: TGCGCCAGCAGCCAAGATCCCCTCTCTGGGGCCAACGTCCTGACTTTC
cdr3_aa: CASSQDPLSGANVLTF
clone_size: once
v_call: TRBV4-1
d_call: NA
j_call: TRBJ2-6

cdr3_nt: TGTGCCACCCGCCGGGGGGACCCACCCTGGGCCCAGTACTTC
cdr3_aa: CATRRGDPPWAQYF
clone_size: NA
v_call: TRBV2
d_call: TRBD2
j_call: TRBJ2-5

cdr3_nt: TGTGCCAGCAGAGGGGGGGCTGGGTACACCGGGGAGCTGTTTTTT
cdr3_aa: CASRGGAGYTGELFF
clone_size: NA
v_call: TRBV2
d_call: NA
j_call: TRBJ2-2

cdr3_nt: TGTGCCAGCAGCCTACCATCCAATGAGCAGTTCTTC
cdr3_aa: CASSLPSNEQFF
clone_size: NA
v_call: TRBV7-3
d_call: NA
j_call: TRBJ2-1

cdr3_nt: TGTGCCAGCAGCTTAGGGACAGGGGGCGTGGGGAATCAGCCCCAGCATTTT
cdr3_aa: CASSLGTGGVGNQPQHF
clone_size: NA
v_call: TRBV11-2
d_call: TRBD1
j_call: TRBJ1-5

cdr3_nt: TGTGCCAGCAGCTCCGGGACTCCGTCACCCCTCCACTTC
cdr3_aa: CASSSGTPSPLHF
clone_size: NA
v_call: TRBV7-2
d_call: NA
j_call: TRBJ1-6

cdr3_nt: TGTGCCAGCAGAGTAGACGGGACAGCTACCTACAATGAGCAGTTCTTC
cdr3_aa: CASRVDGTATYNEQFF
clone_size: NA
v_call: TRBV7-9
d_call: TRBD1
j_call: TRBJ2-1

cdr3_nt: TGTGCCAGCAGCCCCCAGGGGGGCTCGGGCTATGGCTACACCTTC
cdr3_aa: CASSPQGGSGYGYTF
clone_size: NA
v_call: TRBV7-8
d_call: TRBD1
j_call: TRBJ1-2

cdr3_nt: TGTGCCAGCAGCCTTCTCCCAATCGGGACTCCCTATAATTCACCCCTCCACTTT
cdr3_aa: CASSLLPIGTPYNSPLHF
clone_size: NA
v_call: TRBV7-2
d_call: NA
j_call: TRBJ1-6